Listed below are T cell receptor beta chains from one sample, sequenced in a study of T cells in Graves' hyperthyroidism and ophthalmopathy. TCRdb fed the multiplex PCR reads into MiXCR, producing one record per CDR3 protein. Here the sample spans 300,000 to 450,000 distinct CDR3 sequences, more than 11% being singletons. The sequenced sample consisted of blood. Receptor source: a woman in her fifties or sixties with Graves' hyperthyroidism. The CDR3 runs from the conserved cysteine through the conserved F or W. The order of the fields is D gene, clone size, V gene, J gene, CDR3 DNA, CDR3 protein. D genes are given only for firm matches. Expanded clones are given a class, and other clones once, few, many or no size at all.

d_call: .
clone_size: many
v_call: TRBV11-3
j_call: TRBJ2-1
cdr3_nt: TGTGCCAGCAGCTTACGAAGTCCAGGGGTTAGGTCTGAGCAGTTCTTC
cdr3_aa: CASSLRSPGVRSEQFF

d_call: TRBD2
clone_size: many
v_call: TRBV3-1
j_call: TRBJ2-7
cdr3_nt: TGTGCCAGCAGCCAAATGCTAGCGGGCTACGAGCAGTACTTC
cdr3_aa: CASSQMLAGYEQYF

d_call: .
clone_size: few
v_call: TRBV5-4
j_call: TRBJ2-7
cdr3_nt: TGTGCCAGCAGCTCTGGGGCTAGCGTAGGCTACGAGCAGTACTTC
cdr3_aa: CASSSGASVGYEQYF

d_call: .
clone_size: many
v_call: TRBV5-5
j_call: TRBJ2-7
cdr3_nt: TGTGCCAGCAGCTGGACCCTCTCCTACGAGCAGTACTTC
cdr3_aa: CASSWTLSYEQYF

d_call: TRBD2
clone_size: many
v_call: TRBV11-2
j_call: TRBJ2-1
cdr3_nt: TGTGCCAGCAGCTTAGACGGGCCGTGGACTAGCGGGATCGATGAGCAGTTCTTC
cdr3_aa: CASSLDGPWTSGIDEQFF

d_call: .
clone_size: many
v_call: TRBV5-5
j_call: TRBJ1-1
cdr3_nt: TGTGCCAGCAGCTTGGCCCCATACAACACTGAAGCTTTCTTT
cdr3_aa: CASSLAPYNTEAFF

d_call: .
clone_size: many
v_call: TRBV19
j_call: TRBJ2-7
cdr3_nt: TGTGCCAGTAGCCCTGGGCTGTACCACGAGCAGTACTTC
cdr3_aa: CASSPGLYHEQYF

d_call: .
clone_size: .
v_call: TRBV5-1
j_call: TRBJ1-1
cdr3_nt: TGCGCCAGCAGCCAAGATTTGGGGTCTGAAGCTTTCTTT
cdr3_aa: CASSQDLGSEAFF

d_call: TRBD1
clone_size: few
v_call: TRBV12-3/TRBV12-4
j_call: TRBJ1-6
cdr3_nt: TGTGCCAGCAGCGAGACAGGGAATAATTCACCCCTCCACTTT
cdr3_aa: CASSETGNNSPLHF

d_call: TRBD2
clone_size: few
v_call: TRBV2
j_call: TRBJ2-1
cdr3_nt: TGTGCCAGCAGCCCCGGGACTAGCGGGACGGGAAATGAGCAGTTCTTC
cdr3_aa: CASSPGTSGTGNEQFF

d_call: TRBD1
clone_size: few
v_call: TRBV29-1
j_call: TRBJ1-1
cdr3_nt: TGCAGCGTTCGGACAGGGATAAACACTGAAGCTTTCTTT
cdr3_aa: CSVRTGINTEAFF

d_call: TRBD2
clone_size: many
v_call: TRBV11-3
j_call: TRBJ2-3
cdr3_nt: TGTGCCAGCAGCGGAGGAGGGCGGGGAGGGGCAGATACGCAGTATTTT
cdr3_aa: CASSGGGRGGADTQYF

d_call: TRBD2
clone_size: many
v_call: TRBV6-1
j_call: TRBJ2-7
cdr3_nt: TGTGCCAGCAGCTGGGGACAGTGGACTAGCGGGAGCTACGAGCAGTACTTC
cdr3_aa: CASSWGQWTSGSYEQYF

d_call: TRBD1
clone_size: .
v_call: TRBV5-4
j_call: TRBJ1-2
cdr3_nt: TGTGCCAGTACCCGGGGGGGGACAGGGGATGGTGGCTACACCTTC
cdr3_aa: CASTRGGTGDGGYTF

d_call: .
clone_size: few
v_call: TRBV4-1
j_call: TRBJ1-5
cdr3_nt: TGCGCCAGCAGCCGACATGTAGAACAGCCCCAGCATTTT
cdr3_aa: CASSRHVEQPQHF

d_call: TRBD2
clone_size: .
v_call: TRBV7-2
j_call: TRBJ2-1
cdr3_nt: TGTGCCAGCAGCCCGACTAGCCCCTCGGGGAATGAGCAGTTCTTC
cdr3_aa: CASSPTSPSGNEQFF

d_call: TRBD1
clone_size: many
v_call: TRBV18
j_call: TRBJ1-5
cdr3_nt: TGTGCCAGCTCATCCCTGGGACAGGGCAATCAGCCCCAGCATTTT
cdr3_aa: CASSSLGQGNQPQHF

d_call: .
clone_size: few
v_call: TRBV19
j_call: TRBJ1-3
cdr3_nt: TGTGCCAGTAGTTGGGACCAACGAGGGGAAAGAGGAGGAAACACCATATATTTT
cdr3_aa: CASSWDQRGERGGNTIYF

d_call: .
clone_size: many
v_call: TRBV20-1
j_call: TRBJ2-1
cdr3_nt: TGCAGTGCGGGGGGGGGGGGGCGCAGGTATGAGCAGTTCTTC
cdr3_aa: CSAGGGGRRYEQFF

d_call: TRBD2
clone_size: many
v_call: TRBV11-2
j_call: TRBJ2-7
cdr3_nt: TGTGCCAGCAGCTTAACTAGCGGTTCCTACGAGCAGTACTTC
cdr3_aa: CASSLTSGSYEQYF

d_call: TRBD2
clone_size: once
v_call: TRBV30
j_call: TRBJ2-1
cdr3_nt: TGTGCCTGGAGCGTGCCGGGTAGCGGGAGGCCGAACTCCTACAATGAGCAGTTCTTC
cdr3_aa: CAWSVPGSGRPNSYNEQFF

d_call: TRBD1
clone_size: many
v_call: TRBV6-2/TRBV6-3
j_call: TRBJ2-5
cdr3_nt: TGTGCCAGCAGAAAACAGGGGGGTCAAGAGACCCAGTACTTC
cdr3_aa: CASRKQGGQETQYF